A single sample is the source of the 18 T cell receptor beta chains below, sequenced in a study of blood T cell repertoires in COVID-19. Clones were read by immunoSEQ multiplex PCR, and TCRdb kept only the in-frame ones, dropping some. The sample lists 200,000 to 250,000 clones; roughly nine tenths were seen once. Sequencing input: PBMCs or T cells enriched from blood (not recorded which). The receptors were gathered from a young man who had recovered from COVID-19.

CDR3 residues: CASSGGIGRYTEAFF. For the CDR3, the DNA is TGTGCCAGCAGCGGGGGGATAGGGCGGTACACTGAAGCTTTCTTT. The chain uses TRBV7-2 and TRBJ1-1; tentative D call: TRBD1 (5 bases). Germline V gives CDR1 SGHTA, CDR2 FQGNSA. V dropped 5 bases and J dropped 3 bases, with 16 bases sitting between them. This CDR3 comprises 15 residues.

The chain employs TRBV27 and TRBJ1-2, with 7 bases that match TRBD1. V dropped 3 bases and J dropped 2; count of bases not matched to a gene: 3. Germline CDR1 MNHEY, CDR2 SMNVEV (reference sequence). The CDR3 length is 14 residues. In DNA, the CDR3 is TGTGCCAGCAGTTTGGACAGGAGAAACTATGGCTACACCTTC. Amino acid sequence: CASSLDRRNYGYTF.

The V call is TRBV18, the J call TRBJ1-4; 8 bases are a match to TRBD1. With V trimmed by 3 bases and J by 4 bases, 4 bases remained unmatched. CDR1 and CDR2 (germline): KGHSH, LQKENI. This CDR3 is built from 15 residues. DNA for the CDR3: TGTGCCAGCTCACCCGGACAGGGAAATAATGAAAAACTGTTTTTT. It codes for CASSPGQGNNEKLFF.

This clone turned up a few times. The chain is built from TRBV3-1 (or the pseudogene TRBV3-2) and TRBJ2-2; 9 bases map to TRBD2. The CDR3 runs to 18 residues. CDR1 and CDR2 from the germline V gene are LGHDT and YNNKEL (reference sequence). After removal of 4 bases from V and 4 bases from J, the junction contained 13 bases not matched to a gene. The CDR3 coding sequence is TGTGCCAGCAGCCTTCGGGGCTGGCGGGAGGGCCGCACCGGGGAGCTGTTTTTT. Protein product: CASSLRGWREGRTGELFF.

The chain joins TRBV7-8 to TRBJ2-7; 7 nucleotides align to TRBD2. V trimming: 3 bases; J trimming: 2 bases; junction bases outside the gene matches: 10. CDR1 is SGHVS, CDR2 FQNEAQ, per germline. The CDR3 totals 16 residues. CDR3: CASSLGRLAEPYEQYF. The CDR3 DNA reads TGTGCCAGCAGCTTGGGTAGGCTAGCGGAGCCCTACGAGCAGTACTTC.

The table lists this clone with a few counts. The chain carries TRBV19 and TRBJ1-2; 9 bases align to TRBD1. The CDR3 is made up of 15 amino acids. Germline V lookup: CDR1 LNHDA, CDR2 SQIVND (reference sequence). The trim removed 3 bases at V and 8 bases at J, leaving 10 bases unmatched. The CDR3 coding sequence is TGTGCCAGTAGTATCGCCCCGGGGACAGGGCAGGGCTACACCTTC. It translates to CASSIAPGTGQGYTF.

This clone was recorded at least ten times. The gene calls are TRBV5-6 and TRBJ2-7, with D perhaps matching TRBD1 (5 bases). Germline CDR1 reads SGHDT; CDR2 reads YYEEEE. The germline V and J ends were trimmed by 1 base and 0 bases, with 11 bases remaining between them. The CDR3 has 15 residues. The CDR3 spells CASSLSRVSSYEQYF. The CDR3 DNA reads as TGTGCCAGCAGCTTGTCCAGGGTGAGCTCCTACGAGCAGTACTTC.

DNA for the CDR3: TGTGCCAGCAGCCGAGGACAGGGTGGGGTCTTGAACATTCAGTACTTC. Translation: CASSRGQGGVLNIQYF. V usage is TRBV7-9 and J usage is TRBJ2-4; 8 bases agree with TRBD1. The V segment lost 5 bases and the J segment 7 bases; nucleotides outside the gene matches: 13. The CDR3 contains 16 residues. CDR1 is SEHNR, CDR2 FQNEAQ, per germline (reference sequence).

This clone was seen only once. CDR3 DNA sequence: TGTGCCAGCAGCCCCCGAATAGCGGGGCGACCGGGTAACCAAGAGACCCAGTACTTC. As protein: CASSPRIAGRPGNQETQYF. V usage is TRBV4-2 and J usage is TRBJ2-5; 8 bases fit TRBD2. CDR1 is LGHNA, CDR2 YNFKEQ, per germline. The V segment lost 4 bases and the J segment 0 bases; nucleotides outside the gene matches: 16. The CDR3 covers 19 residues.

This chain uses TRBV6-5 with TRBJ1-6; possibly TRBD1 for D (6 bases). The V and J ends lost 11 bases and 6 bases respectively, with 14 bases between them. This CDR3 region has 13 residues. Germline V gene lookup returns CDR1 MNHEY and CDR2 SVGAGI. CDR3 coding DNA: TGTGCCGCCGGACAGAGTACTAATTCACCCCTCCACTTT. It encodes CAAGQSTNSPLHF.

The V gene is TRBV15, the J gene TRBJ1-1, with D possibly being TRBD1 (6 bases). CDR3 length: 14 amino acids. V was cut by 3 bases and J by 1 base, with 9 bases left in between. In germline, CDR1 is LNHNV, CDR2 YYDKDF (reference sequence). The CDR3 is CATSSRQENTEAFF. In DNA, the CDR3 is TGTGCCACCAGCAGTAGACAGGAGAACACTGAAGCTTTCTTT.

The rearrangement uses TRBV6-5 and TRBJ2-5; 9 nucleotides line up with TRBD1. The CDR3 extends over 14 amino acids. The V segment lost 9 bases and the J segment 5 bases; nucleotides outside the gene matches: 10. CDR1 is MNHEY, CDR2 SVGAGI, per germline. CDR3 in amino acids: CASSWGTGLETQYF. In DNA form, the CDR3 reads TGTGCCAGTTCCTGGGGGACAGGGCTGGAGACCCAGTACTTC.

The chain recombines TRBV7-2 with TRBJ2-7; tentative D call: TRBD2 (5 bases). Germline CDR1 reads SGHTA; CDR2 reads FQGNSA. V dropped 5 bases and J dropped 5 bases, with 7 bases sitting between them. This CDR3 comprises 11 residues. The CDR3 bases are TGTGCCAGCAGCCGGGGAAACGAGCAGTACTTC. This translates into CASSRGNEQYF.

The chain joins TRBV4-1 to TRBJ2-1, with D tentatively TRBD2 (5 bases). Per germline, CDR1 MGHRA and CDR2 YSYEKL. This CDR3 region has 14 residues. V was shortened by 4 bases and J by 10 bases, with 17 bases between the two germline ends. The DNA for the CDR3 is TGCGCCAGCAGCCCGATTACTAGGGAGCAGGAGCAGTTCTTC. Its protein is CASSPITREQEQFF.

The gene calls are TRBV5-1 and TRBJ2-2; TRBD1 might be the D (7 bases). Germline CDR1 is SGHRS and CDR2 is YFSETQ. This CDR3 has 15 amino acids. Trimming took 6 bases from V and 5 from J, leaving 17 bases between them. The CDR3 sequence: CASNGGGGFTGELFF. The CDR3 bases are TGCGCCAGCAATGGCGGAGGGGGCTTTACCGGGGAGCTGTTTTTT.

The chain is built from TRBV5-5 and TRBJ2-1; D may be TRBD2 (6 bases). V lost 3 bases, J lost 0 bases, and 10 bases lay in between. The CDR3 is made up of 15 amino acids. From germline, CDR1 is SGHKS and CDR2 YYEKEE (reference sequence). CDR3 DNA sequence: TGTGCCAGCAGCTGGGGACTTGGCTCCTACAATGAGCAGTTCTTC. Amino acids: CASSWGLGSYNEQFF.

In this sample, this clone is large. The genes are TRBV6-4 and TRBJ1-1, with 7 bases lining up with TRBD1. Germline CDR1 and CDR2: MRHNA and SNTAGT. This CDR3 has 14 residues. The junction had 5 bases not matched to a gene; V was cut back by 6 bases and J by 1 base. CDR3 in DNA: TGTGCCAGCAGATCGACAGGGACGAACACTGAAGCTTTCTTT. Protein product: CASRSTGTNTEAFF.

The chain recombines TRBV28 with TRBJ1-3; unclear D gene. Looked up from germline, CDR1 is MDHEN and CDR2 is SYDVKM. The germline V and J ends were trimmed by 5 bases and 4 bases, with 27 bases remaining between them. The CDR3 length is 19 residues. The chain's CDR3 is CASSPPQNKRFYIGNTIYF. CDR3 sequence (DNA): TGTGCCAGCAGTCCCCCTCAAAACAAAAGATTTTATATCGGAAACACCATATATTTT.